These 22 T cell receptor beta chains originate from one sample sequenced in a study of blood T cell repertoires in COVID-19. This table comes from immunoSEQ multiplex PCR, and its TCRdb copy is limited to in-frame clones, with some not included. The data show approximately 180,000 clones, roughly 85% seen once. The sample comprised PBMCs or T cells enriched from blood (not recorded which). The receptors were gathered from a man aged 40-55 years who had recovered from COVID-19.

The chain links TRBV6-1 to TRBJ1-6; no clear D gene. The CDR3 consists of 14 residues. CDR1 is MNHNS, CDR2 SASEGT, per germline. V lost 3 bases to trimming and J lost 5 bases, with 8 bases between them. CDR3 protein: CASSESGNNSPLHF. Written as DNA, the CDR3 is TGTGCCAGCAGTGAGAGCGGGAATAATTCACCCCTCCACTTT.

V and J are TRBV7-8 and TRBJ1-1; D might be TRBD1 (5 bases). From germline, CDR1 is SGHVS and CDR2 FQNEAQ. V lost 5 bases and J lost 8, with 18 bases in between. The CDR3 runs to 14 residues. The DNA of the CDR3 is TGTGCCAGCAGCATGGGTGGACAAATCAGGGAAGCTTTCTTT. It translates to CASSMGGQIREAFF.

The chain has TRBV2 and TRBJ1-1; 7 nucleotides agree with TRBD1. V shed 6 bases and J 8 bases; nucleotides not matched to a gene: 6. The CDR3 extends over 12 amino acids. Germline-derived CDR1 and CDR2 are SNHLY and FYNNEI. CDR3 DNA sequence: TGTGCCAGCAGCCAAATACAGGGGGAAGCTTTCTTT. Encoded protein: CASSQIQGEAFF.

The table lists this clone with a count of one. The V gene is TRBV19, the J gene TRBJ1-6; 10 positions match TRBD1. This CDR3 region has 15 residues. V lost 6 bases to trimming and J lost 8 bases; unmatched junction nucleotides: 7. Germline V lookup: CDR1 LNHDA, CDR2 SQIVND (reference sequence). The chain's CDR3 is CASSRDRGADSPLHF. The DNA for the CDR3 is TGTGCCAGTAGCCGGGACAGGGGAGCGGATTCACCCCTCCACTTT.

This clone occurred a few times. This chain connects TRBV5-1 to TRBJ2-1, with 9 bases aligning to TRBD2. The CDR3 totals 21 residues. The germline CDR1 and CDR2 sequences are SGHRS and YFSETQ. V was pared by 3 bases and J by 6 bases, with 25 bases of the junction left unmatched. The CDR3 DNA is TGCGCCAGCAGCTCGGATACATCAAGTGGAGGGCTAGCGGGGACAACCAATGAGCAGTTCTTC. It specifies CASSSDTSSGGLAGTTNEQFF.

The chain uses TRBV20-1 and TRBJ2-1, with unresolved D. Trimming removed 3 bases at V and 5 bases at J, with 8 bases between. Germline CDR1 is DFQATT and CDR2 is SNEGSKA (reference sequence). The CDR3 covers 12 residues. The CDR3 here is CSASLIDNEQFF. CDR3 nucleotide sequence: TGCAGTGCTAGTCTGATAGACAATGAGCAGTTCTTC.

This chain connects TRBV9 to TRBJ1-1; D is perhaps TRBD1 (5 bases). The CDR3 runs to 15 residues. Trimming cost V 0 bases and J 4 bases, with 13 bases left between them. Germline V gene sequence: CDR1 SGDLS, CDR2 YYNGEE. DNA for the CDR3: TGTGCCAGCAGCGTAGAGGAGGGGCTGGTCACTGAAGCTTTCTTT. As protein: CASSVEEGLVTEAFF.

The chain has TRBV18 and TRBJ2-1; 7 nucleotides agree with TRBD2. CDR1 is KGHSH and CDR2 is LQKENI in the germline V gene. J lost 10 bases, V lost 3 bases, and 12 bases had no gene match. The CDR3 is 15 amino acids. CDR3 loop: CASSPQTPPGGEQFF. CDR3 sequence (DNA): TGTGCCAGCTCACCTCAGACACCCCCCGGGGGGGAGCAGTTCTTC.

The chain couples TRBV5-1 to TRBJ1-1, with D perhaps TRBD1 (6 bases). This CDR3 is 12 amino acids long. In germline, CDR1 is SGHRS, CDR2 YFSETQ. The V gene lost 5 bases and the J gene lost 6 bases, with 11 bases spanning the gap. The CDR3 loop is CASRADSPEAFF. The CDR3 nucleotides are TGCGCCAGCAGAGCGGACAGTCCTGAAGCTTTCTTT. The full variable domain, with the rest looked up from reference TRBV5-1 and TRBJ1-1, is KAGVTQTPRYLIKTRGQQVTLSCSPISGHRSVSWYQQTPGQGLQFLFEYFSETQRNKGNFPGRFSGRQFSNSRSEMNVSTLELGDSALYLCASRADSPEAFFGQGTRLTVV.

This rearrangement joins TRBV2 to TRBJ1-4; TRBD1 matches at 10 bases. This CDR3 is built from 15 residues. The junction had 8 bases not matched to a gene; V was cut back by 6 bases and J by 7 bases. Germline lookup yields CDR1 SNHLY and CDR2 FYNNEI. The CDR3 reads CASSAGGQGIEKLFF. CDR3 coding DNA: TGTGCCAGCAGCGCCGGGGGACAGGGGATTGAAAAACTGTTTTTT.

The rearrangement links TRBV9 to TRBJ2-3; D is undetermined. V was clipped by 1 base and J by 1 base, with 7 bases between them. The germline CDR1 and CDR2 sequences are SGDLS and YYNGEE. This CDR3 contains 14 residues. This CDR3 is CASSVSLGTDTQYF. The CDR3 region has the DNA TGTGCCAGCAGCGTATCCTTAGGCACAGATACGCAGTATTTT.

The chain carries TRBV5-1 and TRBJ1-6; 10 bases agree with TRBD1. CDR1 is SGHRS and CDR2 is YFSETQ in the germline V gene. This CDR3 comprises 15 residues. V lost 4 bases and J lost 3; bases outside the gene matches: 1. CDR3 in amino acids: CASSGTGVYNSPLHF. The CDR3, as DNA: TGCGCCAGCAGCGGGACAGGGGTCTATAATTCACCCCTCCACTTT. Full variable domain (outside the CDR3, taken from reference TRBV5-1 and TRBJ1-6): KAGVTQTPRYLIKTRGQQVTLSCSPISGHRSVSWYQQTPGQGLQFLFEYFSETQRNKGNFPGRFSGRQFSNSRSEMNVSTLELGDSALYLCASSGTGVYNSPLHFGNGTRLTVT.

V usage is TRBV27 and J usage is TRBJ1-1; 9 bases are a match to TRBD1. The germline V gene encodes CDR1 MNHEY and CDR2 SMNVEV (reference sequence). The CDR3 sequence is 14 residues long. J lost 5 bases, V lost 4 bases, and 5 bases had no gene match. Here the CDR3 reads CASSSPTGGTEAFF. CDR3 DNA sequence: TGTGCCAGCAGTTCTCCGACAGGGGGGACTGAAGCTTTCTTT.

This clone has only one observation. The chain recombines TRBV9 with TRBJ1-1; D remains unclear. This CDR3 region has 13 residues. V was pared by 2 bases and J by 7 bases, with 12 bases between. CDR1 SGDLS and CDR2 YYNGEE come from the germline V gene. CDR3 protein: CASSVSDKSEAFF. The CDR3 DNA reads TGTGCCAGCAGCGTTTCAGACAAAAGTGAAGCTTTCTTT.

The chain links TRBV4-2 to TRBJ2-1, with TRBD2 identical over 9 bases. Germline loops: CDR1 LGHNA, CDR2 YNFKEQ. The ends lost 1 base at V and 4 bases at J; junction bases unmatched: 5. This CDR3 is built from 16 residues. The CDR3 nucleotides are TGTGCCAGCAGCCAAGGCCTAGCGGGGCTTTACAATGAGCAGTTCTTC. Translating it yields CASSQGLAGLYNEQFF.

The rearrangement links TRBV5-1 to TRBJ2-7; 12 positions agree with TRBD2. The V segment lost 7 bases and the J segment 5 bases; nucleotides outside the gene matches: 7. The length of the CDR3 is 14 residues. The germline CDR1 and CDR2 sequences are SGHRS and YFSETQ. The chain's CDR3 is CASRLGLAGHEQYF. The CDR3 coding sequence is TGCGCCAGCCGTCTCGGACTAGCGGGACACGAGCAGTACTTC.

This CDR3 is CACTKGQGTATNEKLFF. CDR3 nucleotides: TGTGCCTGTACTAAGGGACAGGGTACTGCAACTAATGAAAAACTGTTTTTT. The chain employs TRBV30 and TRBJ1-4; 9 nucleotides agree with TRBD1. Germline V CDR1 and CDR2: GTSNPN, SVGIG (reference sequence). Trimming took 6 bases from V and 0 from J; bases not matched to a gene: 11. This CDR3 contains 17 residues.

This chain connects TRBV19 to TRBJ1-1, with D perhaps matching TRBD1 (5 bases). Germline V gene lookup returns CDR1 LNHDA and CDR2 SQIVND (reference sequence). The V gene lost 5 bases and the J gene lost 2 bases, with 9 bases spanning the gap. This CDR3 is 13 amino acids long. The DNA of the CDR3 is TGTGCCAGTAGTCCCCAGGGTAACACTGAAGCTTTCTTT. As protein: CASSPQGNTEAFF.

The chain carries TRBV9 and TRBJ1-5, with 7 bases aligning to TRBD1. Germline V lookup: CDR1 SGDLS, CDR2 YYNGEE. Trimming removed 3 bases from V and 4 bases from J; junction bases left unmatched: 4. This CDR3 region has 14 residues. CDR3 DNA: TGTGCCAGCAGCGACGGGACAGCAAATCAGCCCCAGCATTTT. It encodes CASSDGTANQPQHF.

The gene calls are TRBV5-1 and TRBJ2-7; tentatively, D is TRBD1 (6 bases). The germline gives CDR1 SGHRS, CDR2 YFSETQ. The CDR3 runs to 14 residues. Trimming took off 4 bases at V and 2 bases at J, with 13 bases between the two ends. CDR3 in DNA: TGCGCCAGCAGCGCGAACAGGGCCCCCTACGAGCAGTACTTC. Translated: CASSANRAPYEQYF.

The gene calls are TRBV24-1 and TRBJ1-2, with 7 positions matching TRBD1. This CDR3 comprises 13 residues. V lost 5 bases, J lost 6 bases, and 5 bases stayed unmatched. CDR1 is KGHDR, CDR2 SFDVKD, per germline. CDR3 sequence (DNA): TGTGCCACCAGTGGCGGGACAGCACATGGCTACACCTTC. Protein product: CATSGGTAHGYTF.

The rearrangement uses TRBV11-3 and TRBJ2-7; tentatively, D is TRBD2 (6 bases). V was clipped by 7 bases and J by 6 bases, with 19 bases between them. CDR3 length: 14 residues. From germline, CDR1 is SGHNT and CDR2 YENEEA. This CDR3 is CASTVGGANLEQYF. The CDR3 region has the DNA TGTGCCAGCACCGTGGGAGGAGCGAATCTCGAGCAGTACTTC.